This is a list of T cell receptor beta chains from one sample in a study of cytomegalovirus exposure and HLA in healthy donors. The data were produced by immunoSEQ multiplex PCR, yet TCRdb's version contains in-frame clones alone and is incomplete. The repertoire holds tens of thousands of clones, roughly 89% seen once, with over 1.5% in the top ten. The source material was PBMCs. The receptors here all came from a woman younger than 30 in good health and CMV-seronegative. Both conserved end residues are part of each CDR3. Fields, in order: J gene, V gene, CDR3 protein.

>TRBJ2-1|TRBV29-1
CSGSSSYNEQFF
>TRBJ2-1|TRBV5-1
CASSPLPTSGRRAVYNEQFF
>TRBJ1-5|TRBV23-1
CASSRADRVGNQPQHF
>TRBJ2-7|TRBV4-2
CASSQDTGTGFMDEQYF
>TRBJ1-1|TRBV5-5
CASSLDPPTWTEAFF
>TRBJ2-5|TRBV5-6
CASSWPGTSGQETQYF
>TRBJ2-1|TRBV28
CASSLAGGAGEQFF
>TRBJ1-6|TRBV15
CATSRGGRENSPLHF
>TRBJ1-5|TRBV6-1
CASSGRQGSNQPQHF
>TRBJ1-2|TRBV18
CASSPGVTGNYGYTF
>TRBJ2-1|TRBV9
CASSVVEHEQFF